One sample yielded the 6 T cell receptor beta chains listed below, sequenced in a study of regulatory T cells in long-lasting Graves disease. Time point defined: newly diagnosed GD, antithyroid drugs for less than 3 months. After RNA was extracted from PBMCs, the TCR library was made from it. Construction of the TCR beta libraries employed iRepertoire HTBI primers in conjunction with Arm-PCR of CDR3 regions. Each CDR3 protein is one row after TCRdb ran MiXCR on the multiplex PCR reads. The table shows about 470,000 distinct CDR3 sequences, with around 14% occurring only once. The sample was also linked to a second study, of T cells in Graves' hyperthyroidism and ophthalmopathy.

Sequencing used peripheral blood mononuclear cells (PBMCs), obtained at new diagnosis, from a patient treated with antithyroid drugs. These receptor sequences come from a woman aged 25 to 39 with Graves disease.

This clonotype was seen only a few times. The chain uses TRBV5-1 and TRBJ2-2; possible D gene TRBD2, 6 bases. The CDR3 contains 12 residues. From germline, CDR1 is SGHRS and CDR2 YFSETQ. V was pared by 5 bases and J by 11 bases, with 13 bases between. CDR3 region: CASRSGTLELFF. The CDR3 DNA reads TGCGCCAGCAGATCCGGGACTCTTGAGCTGTTTTTT.

This clonotype appeared many times. The chain employs TRBV27 and TRBJ2-1; 9 bases match TRBD2. Unmatched junction bases numbered 10, after V lost 5 bases and J lost 8 bases. Germline V gives CDR1 MNHEY, CDR2 SMNVEV (reference sequence). The CDR3 consists of 15 residues. CDR3 sequence: CASSTAGTSSHEQFF. CDR3 nucleotide sequence: TGTGCCAGCAGTACTGCCGGGACTAGCTCCCATGAGCAGTTCTTC.

In regard to this clonotype: One end of the junction is discordant with germline, which a read error may explain. The chain links TRBV20-1 to TRBJ2-7; D call uncertain. This CDR3 has 13 amino acids. The germline V gene has CDR1 DFQATT and CDR2 SNEGSKA (reference sequence). CDR3 DNA sequence: TGCAGTGCCATAGCCCCAAGGATGGACGAGCGGTACTTC. Protein: CSAIAPRMDERYF.

V gene TRBV27 combines with J gene TRBJ2-7; 12 nucleotides line up with TRBD2. Germline CDR1 reads MNHEY; CDR2 reads SMNVEV (reference sequence). The V and J ends lost 9 bases and 2 bases, in that order; junction bases with no gene match: 2. The CDR3 has 13 residues. The CDR3: CASRTSGAYEQYF. CDR3 DNA sequence: TGTGCCAGTCGGACTAGCGGGGCCTACGAGCAGTACTTC.

This clonotype was counted ten times or more. The chain joins TRBV7-2 to TRBJ2-1; D might be TRBD1 or TRBD2, each matching 5 bases. Germline V gives CDR1 SGHTA, CDR2 FQGNSA. There are 18 residues in the CDR3. V lost 4 bases, J lost 2 bases, and 21 bases lay in between. CDR3 in DNA: TGTGCCAGCAGCTCTGTATTCAGGGTGGCGGGCCCCTACAATGAGCAGTTCTTC. It translates to CASSSVFRVAGPYNEQFF.

The chain recombines TRBV19 with TRBJ2-3, with TRBD2 as a possible D gene (5 bases). Germline CDR1 LNHDA, CDR2 SQIVND (reference sequence). The V gene lost 0 bases and the J gene lost 8 bases, with 12 bases spanning the gap. The CDR3 runs to 14 residues. The CDR3 coding sequence is TGTGCCAGTAGTATAGAACTAGTTGGTTTTACGCAGTATTTT. Its translation: CASSIELVGFTQYF.